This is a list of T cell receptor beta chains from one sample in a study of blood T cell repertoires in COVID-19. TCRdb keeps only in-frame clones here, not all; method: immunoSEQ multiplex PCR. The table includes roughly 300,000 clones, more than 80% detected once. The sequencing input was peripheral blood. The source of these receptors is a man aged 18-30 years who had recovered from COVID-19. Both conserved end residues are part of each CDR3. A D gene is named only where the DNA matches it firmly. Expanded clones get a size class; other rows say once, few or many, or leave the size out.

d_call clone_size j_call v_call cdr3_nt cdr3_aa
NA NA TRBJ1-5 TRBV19 TGTGCCAGTAGTATAGATCCCGGGGTAGGAGCGAGCAATCAGCCCCAGCATTTT CASSIDPGVGASNQPQHF
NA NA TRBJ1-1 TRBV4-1 TGCGCCAGCAGCCAAGGAAGGCTCTCGGGGGAAGCTTTCTTT CASSQGRLSGEAFF
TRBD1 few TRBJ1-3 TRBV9 TGTGCCAGCAGTCCGGGACAGAGTAGCTCTGGAAACACCATATATTTT CASSPGQSSSGNTIYF
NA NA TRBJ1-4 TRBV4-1 TGCGCCAGCAGCCAAGCTGGGGGACACCCTTTTGGTAGAGAAAAACTGTTTTTT CASSQAGGHPFGREKLFF
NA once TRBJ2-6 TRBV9 TGTGCCAGCAGCGTTACAGACACTGGGGCCAACGTCCTGACTTTC CASSVTDTGANVLTF
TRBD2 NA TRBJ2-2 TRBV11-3 TGTGCCAGCAGCTGGGAAGTAGGACTAGAGGCCGGGGAGCTGTTTTTT CASSWEVGLEAGELFF
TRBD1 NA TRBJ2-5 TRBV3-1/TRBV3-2 TGTGCCAGCAGCACTGCCGGGACAGTCCAAGAGACCCAGTACTTC CASSTAGTVQETQYF
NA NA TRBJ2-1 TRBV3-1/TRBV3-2 TGTGCCAGCAGCCAAAAGGGGCTAAGATCTGAGCAGTTCTTC CASSQKGLRSEQFF
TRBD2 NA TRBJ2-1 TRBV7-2 TGTGCCAGCAGCACTCTAGCGGTATCCTACAATGAGCAGTTCTTC CASSTLAVSYNEQFF
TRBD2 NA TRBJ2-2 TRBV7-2 TGTGCCAGCAGCCCCAGGGGGACTAGCGGGACCGGGGAGCTGTTTTTT CASSPRGTSGTGELFF
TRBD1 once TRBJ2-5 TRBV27 TGTGCCAGCAGTTTATCGGGACAGGAAGAACAAGAGACCCAGTACTTC CASSLSGQEEQETQYF